The present T cell receptor beta chain was sequenced within a study of response to subunit inactivated influenza vaccine. A remark on this clonotype: Its antigen is still unknown.

General observations from the study: Few additional T cells are recruited per seasonal influenza vaccination, authors suggested.

TCRdb re-derived calls from the RT-PCR reads in MiXCR, one entry per CDR3 protein. The sample has some 190,000 distinct CDR3 sequences; 13% to 15% are singletons. This specimen was CD8+ T cells sorted from PBMCs, taken more than 4 days after vaccination. This receptor was obtained from a man aged 45-65 years who received an inactivated influenza vaccine.

The CDR3 DNA sequence: TGTGCCAGCAGCTTAGTCCAGCGGATCTACAATGAGCAGTTCTTC. Translation gives CASSLVQRIYNEQFF. The rearrangement uses TRBV11-2 and TRBJ2-1; perhaps TRBD2 as D (5 bases). This CDR3 has 15 amino acids. V was cut by 1 base and J by 3 bases, with 10 bases left in between. Per germline, CDR1 SGHAT and CDR2 FQNNGV.